Sequencing of this TCR beta chain was carried out in a study of blood T cell repertoires in COVID-19 (TCRdb year 2020). For the study in its entirety: Samples from collaborators originated in the United States, Italy and Spain and spanned both the acute and convalescent phases of COVID-19. The material from the prospective study consisted of cDNA or gDNA derived from T cells, B-cell-depleted T cells, or PBMCs. The dataset comprised deeply sampled blood TCRbeta repertoires from subjects exposed to, actively infected with, or recovered from COVID-19. The repertoires were released in a freely available public database meant as a resource for research on the immune response to SARS-CoV-2. The samples were drawn from the first 160 participants of the ongoing ImmuneRACE study and from over 950 subjects provided by 6 global collaborators. The sample metadata nearly always contained a de-identified subject ID, COVID-19 status, age in years and sex. Where available, HLA class I and class II types were obtained from metadata supplied by the sample provider rather than from assay-based typing. What the work shows at the level of the full study, not this receptor alone: How much clinical and demographic metadata was included differed by source and by participant, and the metadata was provided uncurated.

TCRbeta CDR3 regions were amplified from genomic DNA using the immunoSEQ Assay, a bias-controlled multiplex PCR. The authors' pipeline ran thus. Within the assay, amplification of reference gene primers was used to estimate how many nucleated cells each sample contained. Sequence reads were collapsed and filtered to measure the absolute abundance of every unique TCRbeta CDR3 rearrangement. For each sample, productive Simpson clonality was calculated as the square root of Simpson's diversity index over productive rearrangements. As stored in TCRdb, this immuneACCESS dataset retains in-frame rearrangements with V and J assigned. A fraction of the clones does not appear; measured against another copy, unresolved V genes explain less than half of the discrepancy, and the remainder lacks a known reason. That table furnishes V, J and clone size, whereas the DNA furnished D and trimming. This sample is represented by roughly 200,000 clones; 89% of them were singletons. 2% to 2.5% of the sample is held by the ten biggest clonotypes.

With respect to this clone: This clone's antigen is unknown. Base qualities are missing; no much larger clone stands one base away.

The CDR3, cysteine through phenylalanine, is 17 amino acids long. The only DNA kept is the CDR3, 51 bases in frame from the first base. CDR1 and CDR2, looked up from the germline V gene, are SNHLY and FYNNEI. Unmatched junction bases come to 14, with V trimmed by 6 bases and J by 3 bases. Enrolling through a virtual design, the prospective study's participants ranged in age from roughly 18 to 89 years and lived across 24 United States geographic areas. In the prospective study, cohorts were assigned on the basis of participant-reported clinical history obtained from a screening survey and a study questionnaire. In the prospective study, mobile phlebotomists collected whole blood, serum and a nasopharyngeal or oropharyngeal swab from each participant. Participants in the prospective study had the option to provide additional blood draws and questionnaires over a roughly 2-month period. Blood samples from the prospective study were shipped frozen or at room temperature prior to DNA extraction.

The sample comprised PBMCs or T cells enriched from blood (not recorded which). The rearrangement combines TRBV2 with TRBJ1-5; 7 central nucleotides agree with TRBD1. The receptor was derived from a woman aged 35 to 49 with acute COVID-19. CDR3 sequence: CASREDRDRGYNQPQHF. The DNA sequence is as follows: TGTGCCAGCAGGGAGGACCGGGACAGAGGGTACAATCAGCCCCAGCATTTT.